The 30 T cell receptor beta chains given below trace back to one sample, sequenced in a study of post-analysis software for immune sequencing data. Study-level points and caveats: Relative to controls, patients had a few TRBV segments at higher frequency, with TRBV5-6, TRBV5-1 and TRBV20-1 among these.

Unique molecular identifiers were present in the TCR beta cDNA libraries. TCRdb used MiXCR to reprocess the PCR reads, holding one entry per CDR3 protein. The data contain 350,000 to 500,000 distinct CDR3 sequences, approximately 39% of them singletons. No antigen has been identified for these receptors. The sample taken for sequencing was blood. The source is a girl aged 2 to 10 with multiple sclerosis.

The chain links TRBV18 to TRBJ2-1; 12 nucleotides line up with TRBD2. The CDR3 totals 18 residues. V trimming: 6 bases; J trimming: 5 bases; junction bases outside the gene matches: 14. Germline assignment: CDR1 KGHSH and CDR2 LQKENI. CDR3 DNA sequence: TGTGCCAGCTCTCAGCGAGGGAGTCTAGCGGGAGGGCACAATGAGCAGTTCTTC. This sequence encodes CASSQRGSLAGGHNEQFF.

The V and J genes are TRBV6-2 or TRBV6-3 and TRBJ2-2, with D uncertain. V lost 0 bases and J lost 5, with 10 bases in between. This CDR3 spans 15 amino acids. Germline CDR1 MNHEY, CDR2 SVGEGT. The DNA of the CDR3 is TGTGCCAGCAGTTACTCGCGTGATCCTACCGGGGAGCTGTTTTTT. This translates into CASSYSRDPTGELFF.

The chain employs TRBV12-3 or TRBV12-4 and TRBJ1-2, with D possibly being TRBD1 (6 bases). Trimming left V 8 bases short and J 8 bases short, with 15 bases between. The CDR3 runs 12 residues. DNA of the CDR3: TGTGCCAGCGGAAAGACAGGTCAGGGCTACACCTTC. Translation: CASGKTGQGYTF.

Points on this clonotype: One junction end disagrees with the germline gene, perhaps due to a read error. J is TRBJ2-5 and V is TRBV4-1; 9 positions match TRBD2. CDR3 length: 17 residues. Germline CDR1 and CDR2: MGHRA and YSYEKL. The CDR3 region has the DNA TGCGCCAGCAGCCAAGATCGGGTGACTAGCGGAAAAGAGGCCCAGTACTTC. Encoded protein: CASSQDRVTSGKEAQYF.

Only one count was recorded for this clonotype. The CDR3 spells CASSPRGPGNQPQHF. In DNA, the CDR3 is TGTGCCAGCAGCCCCAGGGGACCGGGAAATCAGCCCCAGCATTTT. The V gene is TRBV7-8, the J gene TRBJ1-5; D possibly corresponds to TRBD1 (6 bases). The CDR3 runs to 15 residues. The V gene's germline CDR1 is SGHVS and CDR2 FQNEAQ. V dropped 5 bases and J dropped 4 bases, with 15 bases sitting between them.

V gene TRBV9 combines with J gene TRBJ1-6; unclear D gene. V shed 0 bases and J shed 3 bases, with 4 bases lying between them. Germline-derived CDR1 and CDR2 are SGDLS and YYNGEE. The CDR3 has 14 residues. The CDR3 DNA follows: TGTGCCAGCAGCGTAGGAGACTATAATTCACCCCTCCACTTT. Protein product: CASSVGDYNSPLHF.

The J gene is TRBJ2-2, the V gene TRBV4-3; TRBD2 is a possible D gene (6 bases). Trimming pared 0 bases from V and 2 bases from J, leaving 10 bases between. The germline gives CDR1 LGHNA, CDR2 YSLEER. CDR3 size: 16 residues. CDR3 nucleotides: TGCGCCAGCAGCCAAGAGGGACTTATAAACACCGGGGAGCTGTTTTTT. Translating it yields CASSQEGLINTGELFF.

The chain is built from TRBV20-1 and TRBJ1-2, with TRBD1 as a possible D gene (5 bases). Trimming removed 6 bases from V and 0 bases from J, with 14 bases in between. This CDR3 spans 14 amino acids. Germline V gene data show CDR1 as DFQATT and CDR2 as SNEGSKA (reference sequence). The CDR3 region has the DNA TGCAGTGCCCGTGGGGCATCCACTAACTATGGCTACACCTTC. Amino acid sequence: CSARGASTNYGYTF.

This chain joins TRBV7-2 and TRBJ2-5; TRBD2 matches at 9 bases. The CDR3 totals 17 residues. Germline assignment: CDR1 SGHTA and CDR2 FQGNSA. With V trimmed by 0 bases and J by 3 bases, 8 bases remained unmatched. The CDR3, as DNA: TGTGCCAGCAGCTTAGCTGGGACTAGCATCCGTAAAGAGACCCAGTACTTC. Amino acid sequence: CASSLAGTSIRKETQYF.

The rearrangement joins TRBV10-3 to TRBJ1-1; D not resolved. From germline, CDR1 is ENHRY and CDR2 SYGVKD. This CDR3 comprises 13 residues. Trimming cost V 4 bases and J 1 base, with 7 bases left between them. CDR3 nucleotides: TGTGCCATCAGTGGGCAGGCGAACACTGAAGCTTTCTTT. Amino acid sequence: CAISGQANTEAFF.

The chain has TRBV6-5 and TRBJ1-1, with 10 bases matching TRBD1. The length of the CDR3 is 16 residues. The ends lost 4 bases at V and 2 bases at J; junction bases unmatched: 7. Germline V lookup: CDR1 MNHEY, CDR2 SVGAGI. In DNA, the CDR3 is TGTGCCAGCAGTTTCGGGACAGGGGTGGAAAACACTGAAGCTTTCTTT. Translated, it gives CASSFGTGVENTEAFF.

V gene TRBV20-1 combines with J gene TRBJ1-2, with D uncertain. The V gene lost 3 bases and the J gene lost 4 bases, with 15 bases spanning the gap. Germline CDR1 DFQATT, CDR2 SNEGSKA (reference sequence). The CDR3 loop spans 14 amino acids. The CDR3 nucleotides read TGCAGTGCTAGGACGGAACTTGCGGGCTATGGCTACACCTTC. It encodes CSARTELAGYGYTF.

This clonotype was recorded a few times. The gene calls are TRBV15 and TRBJ1-5; D is unresolved. V shed 0 bases and J shed 4 bases, with 13 bases lying between them. This CDR3 is 16 amino acids long. Germline-derived CDR1 and CDR2 are LNHNV and YYDKDF (reference sequence). CDR3: CATSRDRRGGNQPQHF. CDR3 in DNA: TGTGCCACCAGCAGAGATCGCAGAGGAGGGAATCAGCCCCAGCATTTT.

This clonotype was observed once. The J gene is TRBJ1-1, the V gene TRBV16; no firm D call. This CDR3 is 15 amino acids long. Per the germline V gene, CDR1 is KGHSY and CDR2 is FQNENV. Trimming removed 0 bases at V and 0 bases at J, with 8 bases between. DNA for the CDR3: TGTGCCAGCAGCCAATCGGGTAAAATGAACACTGAAGCTTTCTTT. Its protein product is CASSQSGKMNTEAFF.

The V gene is TRBV29-1, the J gene TRBJ1-2, with D hard to call. Germline CDR1 reads SQVTM; CDR2 reads ANQGSEA. Trimming removed 4 bases at V and 0 bases at J, with 15 bases between. The CDR3 is 15 residues long. The chain's CDR3 is CSVGFEAGSNYGYTF. CDR3 in DNA: TGCAGCGTTGGTTTTGAGGCGGGTTCTAACTATGGCTACACCTTC.

The J gene is TRBJ2-3, the V gene TRBV7-6; unclear D gene. V gave up 3 bases and J gave up 4 bases, with 8 bases separating them. The V gene's germline CDR1 is SGHVS and CDR2 FNYEAQ. This CDR3 has 13 amino acids. CDR3 sequence reads: CASSLSYADTQYF. CDR3 bases: TGTGCCAGCAGCTTGTCATATGCAGATACGCAGTATTTT.

The rearrangement uses TRBV7-9 and TRBJ2-4, with D perhaps matching TRBD1 (5 bases). Near its end, the DNA agrees better with TRBJ2-7, so the J call may be wrong. Germline CDR1 and CDR2: SEHNR and FQNEAQ (reference sequence). There are 17 residues in the CDR3. CDR3 DNA: TGTGCCAGCAGCTCCCTCAACCGGCAGGGTGTCCCCTACGAGCAGTACTTC. Translated, it gives CASSSLNRQGVPYEQYF.

The J gene is TRBJ2-3, the V gene TRBV29-1; D unresolved. Trimming took 6 bases from V and 4 from J, leaving 8 bases between them. Germline CDR1 and CDR2: SQVTM and ANQGSEA. The CDR3 runs to 11 residues. The CDR3 sequence is CSVARADTQYF. In DNA form, the CDR3 reads TGCAGCGTAGCAAGGGCAGATACGCAGTATTTT.

The rearrangement uses TRBV5-6 and TRBJ1-2; no reliable D call. V was shortened by 0 bases and J by 5 bases, with 8 bases between the two germline ends. This CDR3 contains 13 residues. Per germline, CDR1 SGHDT and CDR2 YYEEEE. For the CDR3, the DNA is TGTGCCAGCAGCTTGGGAATTGGGTATGGCTACACCTTC. It encodes CASSLGIGYGYTF. Based on the CDR3 plus reference TRBV5-6 and TRBJ1-2, the full variable domain is DAGVTQSPTHLIKTRGQQVTLRCSPKSGHDTVSWYQQALGQGPQFIFQYYEEEERQRGNFPDRFSGHQFPNYSSELNVNALLLGDSALYLCASSLGIGYGYTFGSGTRLTVV.

The rearrangement links TRBV6-1 to TRBJ1-5; no clear D gene. The CDR3 extends over 17 amino acids. CDR1 is MNHNS, CDR2 SASEGT, per germline. With 6 bases removed from V and 0 bases from J, the gap between germline ends came to 18 bases. CDR3 loop: CASRLRASPYSNQPQHF. CDR3 nucleotides: TGTGCCAGCAGGCTAAGGGCCAGTCCTTATAGCAATCAGCCCCAGCATTTT.

This chain uses TRBV6-5 with TRBJ2-3; D is perhaps TRBD1 or TRBD2 (5 bases each). V lost 2 bases and J lost 5, with 20 bases in between. The CDR3 loop spans 17 amino acids. CDR1 and CDR2 (germline): MNHEY, SVGAGI. The CDR3 coding sequence is TGTGCCAGCAGTTACCACCCACGAGGGGCGGTCGGAGATACGCAGTATTTT. Its protein product is CASSYHPRGAVGDTQYF.

The sample holds a few counts of this clonotype. V is TRBV7-9 and J is TRBJ2-7; D ambiguous. The CDR3 is 16 residues long. Per the germline V gene, CDR1 is SEHNR and CDR2 is FQNEAQ (reference sequence). The V and J ends lost 0 bases and 1 base respectively, with 13 bases between them. The CDR3 loop is CASSLALLAVSYEQYF. In nucleotides, the CDR3 is TGTGCCAGCAGCTTAGCCCTTTTGGCAGTGTCCTACGAGCAGTACTTC.

V and J are TRBV20-1 and TRBJ2-2; tentatively, D is TRBD1 or TRBD2 (5 bases each). Germline V CDR1 and CDR2: DFQATT, SNEGSKA (reference sequence). V dropped 5 bases and J dropped 4 bases, with 14 bases sitting between them. The CDR3 is made up of 14 amino acids. CDR3 region: CSAGDLSITGELFF. The CDR3 coding sequence is TGCAGTGCTGGGGACCTAAGCATCACCGGGGAGCTGTTTTTT.

This chain connects TRBV13 to TRBJ1-2, with D unclear. The germline V gene encodes CDR1 PRHDT and CDR2 FYEKMQ (reference sequence). The CDR3 sequence is 15 residues long. Trimming shortened V by 5 bases and J by 0 bases, and 13 bases separated the two germline ends. CDR3 loop: CASSLPFQTNYGYTF. Here the CDR3 DNA reads TGTGCCAGCAGCCTCCCTTTCCAGACTAACTATGGCTACACCTTC.

This clonotype was observed a handful of times. The V gene is TRBV6-4, the J gene TRBJ2-1, with D uncertain. This CDR3 is built from 13 residues. The ends were cut back, 5 bases at V and 9 bases at J, with 14 bases in the middle. The germline CDR1 and CDR2 sequences are MRHNA and SNTAGT. The DNA for the CDR3 is TGTGCCAGCAGTAAATTCCCTCAATCTGAGCAGTTCTTC. Protein sequence: CASSKFPQSEQFF.

This clonotype showed up just a few times. The chain combines TRBV6-5 with TRBJ1-1; 9 bases agree with TRBD1. This CDR3 has 14 residues. Per germline, CDR1 MNHEY and CDR2 SVGAGI. V lost 4 bases to trimming and J lost 2 bases; unmatched junction nucleotides: 2. The CDR3 DNA is TGTGCCAGCAGTTGGGACAGGGAAAACACTGAAGCTTTCTTT. It translates to CASSWDRENTEAFF.

This clonotype was detected a few times. The chain employs TRBV7-2 and TRBJ2-4; D uncertain. The germline gives CDR1 SGHTA, CDR2 FQGNSA. The CDR3 is 12 residues long. Trimming cost V 2 bases and J 8 bases, with 7 bases left between them. The CDR3 reads CASSLTLDIQYF. The CDR3 DNA reads TGTGCCAGCAGCTTAACGCTGGACATTCAGTACTTC. The whole variable domain, filled in from reference TRBV7-2 and TRBJ2-4, reads GAGVSQSPSNKVTEKGKDVELRCDPISGHTALYWYRQSLGQGLEFLIYFQGNSAPDKSGLPSDRFSAERTGGSVSTLTIQRTQQEDSAVYLCASSLTLDIQYFGAGTRLSVL.

This sequence joins TRBV6-2 or TRBV6-3 and TRBJ2-3; D may be TRBD2 (5 bases). The germline V and J ends were trimmed by 11 bases and 2 bases, with 11 bases remaining between them. Germline CDR1 is MNHEY and CDR2 is SVGEGT. CDR3 length: 12 amino acids. The CDR3 nucleotides are TGTGCCTGCAAGGACTCCACAGATACGCAGTATTTT. Its protein is CACKDSTDTQYF.

The chain has TRBV11-2 and TRBJ2-7, with a possible D match to TRBD1 (5 bases). CDR1 is SGHAT, CDR2 FQNNGV, per germline. This CDR3 spans 12 amino acids. Between the trimmed V and J ends, which lost 5 bases and 5 bases, there was a span of 10 bases. The CDR3 spells CASSKSRDEQYF. The CDR3 DNA reads as TGTGCCAGCAGCAAATCCAGGGACGAGCAGTACTTC.

The V gene is TRBV12-3 or TRBV12-4, the J gene TRBJ2-3; possibly TRBD2 for D (5 bases). CDR3 length equals 17 residues. V lost 3 bases and J lost 0, with 16 bases in between. The DNA of the CDR3 is TGTGCCAGCAGTTTGATTCTAAGCGGCTTAAGCACAGATACGCAGTATTTT. Protein sequence: CASSLILSGLSTDTQYF.